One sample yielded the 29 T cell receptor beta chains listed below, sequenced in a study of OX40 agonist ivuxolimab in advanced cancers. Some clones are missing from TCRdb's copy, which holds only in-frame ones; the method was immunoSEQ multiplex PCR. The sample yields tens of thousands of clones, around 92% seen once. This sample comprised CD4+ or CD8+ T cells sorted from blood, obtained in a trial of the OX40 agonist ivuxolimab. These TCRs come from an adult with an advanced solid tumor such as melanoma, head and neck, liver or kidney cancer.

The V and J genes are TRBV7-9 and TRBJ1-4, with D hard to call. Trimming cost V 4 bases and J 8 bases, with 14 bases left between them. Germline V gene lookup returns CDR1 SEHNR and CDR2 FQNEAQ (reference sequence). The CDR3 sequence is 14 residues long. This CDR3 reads CASSSRTGSEKLFF. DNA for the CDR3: TGTGCCAGCAGCTCCCGGACCGGGAGCGAAAAACTGTTTTTT.

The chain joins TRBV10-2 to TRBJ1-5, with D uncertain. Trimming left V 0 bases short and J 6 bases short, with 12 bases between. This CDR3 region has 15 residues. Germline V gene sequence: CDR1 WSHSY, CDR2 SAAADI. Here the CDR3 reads CASSESWREGQPQHF. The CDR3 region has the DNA TGCGCCAGCAGTGAGTCGTGGAGGGAGGGTCAGCCCCAGCATTTT.

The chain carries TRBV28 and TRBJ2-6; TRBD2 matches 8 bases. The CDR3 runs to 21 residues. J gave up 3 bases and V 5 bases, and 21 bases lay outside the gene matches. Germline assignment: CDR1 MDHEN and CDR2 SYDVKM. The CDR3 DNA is TGTGCCAGCAGTGGCAGGGCAAGCGAGGGAGCGGGAGCGAGTGGGGCCAACGTCCTGACTTTC. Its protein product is CASSGRASEGAGASGANVLTF.

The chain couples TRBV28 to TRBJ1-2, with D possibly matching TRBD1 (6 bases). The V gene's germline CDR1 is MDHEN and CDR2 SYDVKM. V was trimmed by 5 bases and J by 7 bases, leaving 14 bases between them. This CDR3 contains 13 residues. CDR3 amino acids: CASSRTGWAGYTF. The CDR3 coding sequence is TGTGCCAGCAGTCGTACAGGGTGGGCTGGCTACACCTTC.

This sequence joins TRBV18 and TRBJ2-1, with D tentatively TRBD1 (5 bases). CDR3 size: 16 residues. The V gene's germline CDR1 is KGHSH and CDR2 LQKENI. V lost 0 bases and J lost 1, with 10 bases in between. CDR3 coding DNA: TGTGCCAGCTCACCACCCAATCAGGGTTCCTACAATGAGCAGTTCTTC. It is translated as CASSPPNQGSYNEQFF.

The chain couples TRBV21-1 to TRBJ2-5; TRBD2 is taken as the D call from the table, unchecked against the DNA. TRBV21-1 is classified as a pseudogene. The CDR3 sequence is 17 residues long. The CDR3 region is CASSKNSGTSGRETQYF. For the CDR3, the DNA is TGTGCCAGCAGCAAAAATTCCGGGACTAGCGGGAGAGAGACCCAGTACTTC.

The CDR3 DNA reads TGTGCCAGCAGTTTATTTTTGGTTCTCAATCAGCCCCAGCATTTT. Translation: CASSLFLVLNQPQHF. This sequence joins TRBV28 and TRBJ1-5; D is undetermined. The CDR3 consists of 15 residues. Germline lookup yields CDR1 MDHEN and CDR2 SYDVKM. V gave up 1 base and J gave up 3 bases, with 10 bases separating them.

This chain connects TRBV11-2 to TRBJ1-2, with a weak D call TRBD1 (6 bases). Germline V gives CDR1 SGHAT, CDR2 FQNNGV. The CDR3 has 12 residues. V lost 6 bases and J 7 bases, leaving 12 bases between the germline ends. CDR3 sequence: CASRLGARGYTF. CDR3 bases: TGTGCCAGCAGGTTGGGGGCACGTGGCTACACCTTC.

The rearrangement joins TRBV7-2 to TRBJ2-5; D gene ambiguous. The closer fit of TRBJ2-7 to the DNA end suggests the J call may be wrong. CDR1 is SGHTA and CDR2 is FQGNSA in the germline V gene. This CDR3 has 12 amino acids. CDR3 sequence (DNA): TGTGCCAGCAGCTCCACCCCTTACGAGCAGTACTTC. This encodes CASSSTPYEQYF.

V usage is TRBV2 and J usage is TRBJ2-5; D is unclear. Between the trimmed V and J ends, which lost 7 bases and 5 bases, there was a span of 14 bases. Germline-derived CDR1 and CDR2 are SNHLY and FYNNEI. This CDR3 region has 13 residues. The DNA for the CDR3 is TGTGCCAGCAACCGACATCCCCAGGAGACCCAGTACTTC. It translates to CASNRHPQETQYF.

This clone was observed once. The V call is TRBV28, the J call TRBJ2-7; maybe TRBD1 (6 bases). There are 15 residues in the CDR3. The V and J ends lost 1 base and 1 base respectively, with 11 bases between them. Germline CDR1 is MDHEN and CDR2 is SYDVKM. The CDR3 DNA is TGTGCCAGCAGTTTATCTGGCAGGGGATCCTACGAGCAGTACTTC. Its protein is CASSLSGRGSYEQYF.

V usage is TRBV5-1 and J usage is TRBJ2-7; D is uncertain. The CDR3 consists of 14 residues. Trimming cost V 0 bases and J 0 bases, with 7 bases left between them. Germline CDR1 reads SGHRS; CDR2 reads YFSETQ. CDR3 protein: CASSLAASSYEQYF. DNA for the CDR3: TGCGCCAGCAGCTTGGCCGCCAGCTCCTACGAGCAGTACTTC.

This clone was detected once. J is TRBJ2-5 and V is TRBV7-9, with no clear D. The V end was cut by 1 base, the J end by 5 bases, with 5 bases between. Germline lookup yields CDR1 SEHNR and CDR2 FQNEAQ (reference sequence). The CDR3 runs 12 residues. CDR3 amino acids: CASSLDFETQYF. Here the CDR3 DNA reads TGTGCCAGCAGCTTAGACTTTGAGACCCAGTACTTC.

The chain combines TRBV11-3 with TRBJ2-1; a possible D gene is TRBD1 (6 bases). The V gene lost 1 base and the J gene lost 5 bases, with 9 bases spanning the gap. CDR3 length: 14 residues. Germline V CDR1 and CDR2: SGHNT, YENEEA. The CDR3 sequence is CASSLGQANNEQFF. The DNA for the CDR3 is TGTGCCAGCAGCTTAGGACAGGCGAACAATGAGCAGTTCTTC.

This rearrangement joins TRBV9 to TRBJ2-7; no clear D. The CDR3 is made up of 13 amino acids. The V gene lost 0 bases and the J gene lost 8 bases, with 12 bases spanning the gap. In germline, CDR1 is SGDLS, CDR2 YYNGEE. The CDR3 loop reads CASSVEYAGQQYF. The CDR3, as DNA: TGTGCCAGCAGCGTAGAATATGCTGGTCAGCAGTACTTC.

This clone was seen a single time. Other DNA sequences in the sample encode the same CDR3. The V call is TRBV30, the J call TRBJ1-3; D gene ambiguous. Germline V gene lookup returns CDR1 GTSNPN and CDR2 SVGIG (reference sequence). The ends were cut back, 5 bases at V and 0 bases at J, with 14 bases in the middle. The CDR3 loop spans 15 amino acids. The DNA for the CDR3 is TGTGCCTGGTCGAGAGACTCCGGCTCTGGAAACACCATATATTTT. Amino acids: CAWSRDSGSGNTIYF.

CDR3: CASSGLAGAQETQYF. The CDR3 DNA is TGTGCCAGCAGCGGACTAGCGGGAGCCCAAGAGACCCAGTACTTC. J is TRBJ2-5 and V is TRBV2; 13 nucleotides agree with TRBD2. The ends lost 6 bases at V and 1 base at J; junction bases unmatched: 2. CDR1 SNHLY and CDR2 FYNNEI come from the germline V gene. The length of the CDR3 is 15 residues.

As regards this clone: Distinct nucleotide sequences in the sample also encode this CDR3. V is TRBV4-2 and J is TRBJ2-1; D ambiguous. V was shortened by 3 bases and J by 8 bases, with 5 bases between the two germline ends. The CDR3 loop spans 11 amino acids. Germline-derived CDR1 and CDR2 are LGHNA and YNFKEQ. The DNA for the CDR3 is TGTGCCAGCAGCCAGACCGATGAGCAGTTCTTC. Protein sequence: CASSQTDEQFF.

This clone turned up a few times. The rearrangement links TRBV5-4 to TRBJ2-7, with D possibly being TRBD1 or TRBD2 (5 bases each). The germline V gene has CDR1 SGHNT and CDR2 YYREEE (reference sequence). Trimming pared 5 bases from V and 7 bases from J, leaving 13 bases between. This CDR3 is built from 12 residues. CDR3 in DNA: TGTGCCAGCAGTCTGAGGGGAAGGGAGCAGTACTTC. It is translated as CASSLRGREQYF.

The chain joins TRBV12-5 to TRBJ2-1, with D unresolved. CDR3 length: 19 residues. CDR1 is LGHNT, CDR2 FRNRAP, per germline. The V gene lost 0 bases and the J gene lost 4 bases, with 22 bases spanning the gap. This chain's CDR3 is CASGLVIGSRQDRYNEQFF. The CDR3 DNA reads TGTGCTAGTGGTTTGGTAATTGGGTCCCGGCAAGATCGGTACAATGAGCAGTTCTTC.

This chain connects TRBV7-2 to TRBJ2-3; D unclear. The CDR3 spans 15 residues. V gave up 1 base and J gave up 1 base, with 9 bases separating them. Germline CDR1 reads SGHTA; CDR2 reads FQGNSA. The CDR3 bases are TGTGCCAGCAGCTTAGGTGGAGTGGGCACAGATACGCAGTATTTT. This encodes CASSLGGVGTDTQYF.

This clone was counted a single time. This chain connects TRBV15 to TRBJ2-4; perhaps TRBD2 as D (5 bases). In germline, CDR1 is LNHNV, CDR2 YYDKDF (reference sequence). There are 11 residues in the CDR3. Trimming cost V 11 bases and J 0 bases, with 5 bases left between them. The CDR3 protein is CAAGAKNIQYF. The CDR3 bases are TGTGCCGCGGGAGCCAAAAACATTCAGTACTTC.

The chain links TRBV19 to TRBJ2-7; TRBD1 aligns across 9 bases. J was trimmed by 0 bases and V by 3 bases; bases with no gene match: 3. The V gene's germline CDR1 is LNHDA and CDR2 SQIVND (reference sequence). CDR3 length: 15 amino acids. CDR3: CASSIGTGLSYEQYF. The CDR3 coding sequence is TGTGCCAGTAGTATCGGGACAGGGCTCTCCTACGAGCAGTACTTC.

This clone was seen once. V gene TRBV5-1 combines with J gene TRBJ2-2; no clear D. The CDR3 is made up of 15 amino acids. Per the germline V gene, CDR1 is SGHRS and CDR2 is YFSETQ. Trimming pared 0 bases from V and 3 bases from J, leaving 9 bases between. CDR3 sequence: CASSLVADYTGELFF. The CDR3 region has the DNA TGCGCCAGCAGCTTGGTGGCTGATTACACCGGGGAGCTGTTTTTT.

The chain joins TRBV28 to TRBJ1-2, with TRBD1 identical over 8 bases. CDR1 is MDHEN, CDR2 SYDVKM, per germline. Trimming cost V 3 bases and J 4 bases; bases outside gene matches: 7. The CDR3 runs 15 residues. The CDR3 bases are TGTGCCAGCAGTTTGGTCACAGGGGGTCTCTATGGCTACACCTTC. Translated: CASSLVTGGLYGYTF.

The CDR3 loop is CASSLVPSGRGLAFNEQFF. The DNA for the CDR3 is TGCGCCAGCAGCTTGGTTCCTAGCGGGAGAGGTCTTGCGTTCAATGAGCAGTTCTTC. The V and J genes are TRBV5-1 and TRBJ2-1; 10 nucleotides line up with TRBD2. The germline CDR1 and CDR2 sequences are SGHRS and YFSETQ. CDR3 size: 19 residues. V lost 0 bases, J lost 6 bases, and 15 bases stayed unmatched.

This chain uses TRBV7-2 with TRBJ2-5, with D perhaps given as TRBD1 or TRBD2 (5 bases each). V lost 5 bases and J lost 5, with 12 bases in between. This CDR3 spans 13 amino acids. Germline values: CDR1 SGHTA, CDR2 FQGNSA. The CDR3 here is CASSRGARETQYF. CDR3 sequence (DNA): TGTGCCAGCAGCCGGGGCGCAAGGGAGACCCAGTACTTC.

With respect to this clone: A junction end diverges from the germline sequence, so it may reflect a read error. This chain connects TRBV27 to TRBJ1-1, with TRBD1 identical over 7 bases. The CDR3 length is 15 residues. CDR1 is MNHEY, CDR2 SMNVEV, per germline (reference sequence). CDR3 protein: CASSRTGQVGSDAFF. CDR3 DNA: TGTGCCAGCAGCCGAACCGGACAGGTCGGGTCTGATGCTTTCTTT.

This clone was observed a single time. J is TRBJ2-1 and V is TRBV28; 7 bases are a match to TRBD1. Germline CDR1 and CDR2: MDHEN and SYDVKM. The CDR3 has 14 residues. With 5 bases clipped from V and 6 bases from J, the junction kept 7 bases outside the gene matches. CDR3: CASSVGTVPNEQFF. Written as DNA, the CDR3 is TGTGCCAGCAGTGTAGGGACAGTGCCCAATGAGCAGTTCTTC.